The clone carrying this T cell receptor beta chain turned up a few times. Its antigen is unknown. This library used roughly 0.4 ug RNA and molecular barcoded adaptors spanning alpha/delta and beta/gamma chains. Using its own MiXCR run on the reads, TCRdb lists one record per CDR3 protein. This table has more than 20,000 distinct CDR3 sequences, about 20% appearing once. This specimen comes from a study of read filtering for tumor transcriptome and immune sequencing. As for the study in general: DNase treatment preceded whole-transcriptome library preparation.

V lost 4 bases and J lost 5, with 21 bases in between. This CDR3 spans 16 amino acids. CDR1 and CDR2 from the germline V gene are MNHEY and SMNVEV (reference sequence). Regarding the study as a whole: The sorted CD138-negative fraction was a mixed bone marrow immune population, not purified T cells.

The clonotype comes from a donor aged 40 or older with multiple myeloma. The sample comprised a population of CD138-negative cells sorted from bone marrow. The rearrangement uses TRBV27 and TRBJ2-7; D tentatively fits TRBD1 or TRBD2 (5 bases each). The CDR3 here is CASSSPSRDGGHEQYF. CDR3 bases: TGTGCCAGCAGTTCACCGTCCCGGGACGGTGGGCACGAGCAGTACTTC.